Below are 24 T cell receptor beta chains sequenced from a single sample in a study of T cell clonality in common variable immunodeficiency. No antigen has been assigned to these receptors. Study-level results: Fewer deletions and N-nucleotide insertions were reportedly seen in common variable immunodeficiency TCR beta sequences.

Measured with immunoSEQ multiplex PCR; TCRdb has only the in-frame clones, and not every one. This set yields some 13,000 clones and no singletons; the top ten hold roughly 7.4%. The sample comprised peripheral blood mononuclear cells. These TCRs come from a human donor with common variable immunodeficiency.

There are a few counts of this clone. The CDR3 end falls 3 residues outside the read, so it is completed with the germline J gene. The chain joins TRBV7-9 to TRBJ2-7; no clear D gene. CDR3 length equals 12 residues. V was cut by 5 bases and J by 2 bases, with 7 bases left in between. Germline V gives CDR1 SEHNR, CDR2 FQNEAQ (reference sequence). Incomplete CDR3 DNA: TGTGCCAGCAGCCCGGTGGCCTACGAG. Translation gives CASSPVAYE. The CDR3, in full, reads CASSPVAYEQYF.

As regards this clone: The read gets to within 3 residues of the CDR3 end, and the germline J gene fills in the rest. The rearrangement links TRBV19 to TRBJ2-1; TRBD1 matches 11 bases. The V and J ends lost 2 bases and 9 bases, in that order; junction bases with no gene match: 9. Germline CDR1 is LNHDA and CDR2 is SQIVND (reference sequence). This CDR3 has 16 amino acids. CDR3 bases read: TGTGCCAGTAGTATAACCCGGGACAGGGGGATTGGTGAG. Translation gives CASSITRDRGIGE. The full CDR3 protein is CASSITRDRGIGEQFF.

This clone was counted a few times. The read comes to an end 3 residues before the CDR3 does, leaving the germline J gene to fill in the end. Other DNA sequences in this sample translate to the same CDR3. The V call is TRBV19, the J call TRBJ2-7; 7 bases match TRBD1. Germline assignment: CDR1 LNHDA and CDR2 SQIVND (reference sequence). V was pared by 4 bases and J by 4 bases, with 13 bases of the junction left unmatched. The CDR3 totals 16 residues. The CDR3 sequence is CASSSRSRDRGYEQYF. CDR3 DNA (partial): TGTGCCAGTAGTAGTCGGTCTCGGGACAGAGGTTACGAG.

For this clone: Coverage ceases 3 residues before the CDR3 finishes, and the germline J gene fills in the end. V and J are TRBV6-2 or TRBV6-3 and TRBJ1-2; D unclear. The ends were cut back, 6 bases at V and 7 bases at J, with 12 bases in the middle. Germline assignment: CDR1 MNHEY and CDR2 SVGEGT. This CDR3 contains 12 residues. Here the CDR3 reads CASRPNAGGYTF. Partial CDR3 DNA: TGTGCCAGCAGACCTAATGCAGGTGGC.

With respect to this clone: The read ends 3 residues shy of where the CDR3 ends; the end is completed using the germline J gene. This sequence joins TRBV7-2 and TRBJ1-6, with a possible D match to TRBD1 (5 bases). V lost 5 bases and J 6 bases, leaving 14 bases between the germline ends. The length of the CDR3 is 15 residues. Germline V gene data show CDR1 as SGHTA and CDR2 as FQGNSA. CDR3 loop: CASSRRRQLNSPLHF. The CDR3 bases that were read are TGTGCCAGCAGCAGAAGAAGACAGCTTAATTCACCC.

This clone was observed a few times. Sequencing ends 3 residues short of the CDR3 end; the germline J gene provides the rest. This rearrangement joins TRBV10-3 to TRBJ2-7, with 7 bases fitting TRBD1. This CDR3 region has 16 residues. Germline-derived CDR1 and CDR2 are ENHRY and SYGVKD. V lost 2 bases and J lost 4; bases outside the gene matches: 11. Partial CDR3 DNA: TGTGCCATCAGTGAGCCGAATACAGGGGCCAAATACGAG. This sequence encodes CAISEPNTGAKYE. The CDR3 reads in full as CAISEPNTGAKYEQYF.

A remark on this clone: Sequencing ends 3 residues short of the CDR3 end; the germline J gene provides the rest. The genes are TRBV6-1 and TRBJ1-4; 9 nucleotides agree with TRBD1. In germline, CDR1 is MNHNS, CDR2 SASEGT. CDR3 length: 15 amino acids. After removal of 2 bases from V and 7 bases from J, the junction contained 5 bases not matched to a gene. CDR3 protein: CASSEPGQGGEKLFF. The part of the CDR3 DNA that was read is TGTGCCAGCAGTGAACCGGGACAGGGCGGTGAAAAA.

This clone was detected only a few times. The CDR3 is cut off 3 residues early in the read; its end comes from the germline J gene. V gene TRBV6-2 or TRBV6-3 combines with J gene TRBJ2-2, with 9 bases identical to TRBD1. The V segment lost 6 bases and the J segment 6 bases; nucleotides outside the gene matches: 2. The germline V gene encodes CDR1 MNHEY and CDR2 SVGEGT. This CDR3 spans 13 amino acids. CDR3 DNA (partial): TGTGCCAGCAGGGGGACAGGGTCCGGGGAG. Its translation is CASRGTGSGE. The entire CDR3 protein reads CASRGTGSGELFF.

This clone was observed a handful of times. The read stops 3 residues short of the end of the CDR3; the missing end is completed from the germline J gene. The gene calls are TRBV7-6 and TRBJ2-4; D may be TRBD1 (5 bases). CDR3 length: 15 residues. Germline V gene lookup returns CDR1 SGHVS and CDR2 FNYEAQ. The chain's CDR3 is CASSLSDGRANFQYF. The sequenced part of the CDR3 DNA is TGTGCCAGCAGCTTATCTGATGGCAGGGCGAATTTT.

CDR3 DNA, as far as it was read: TGTGCCAGCAGCTTAGGGGCGGGGAGCTCCTACGAG. This codes for CASSLGAGSSYE. The full CDR3 sequence reads CASSLGAGSSYEQYF. The chain links TRBV7-6 to TRBJ2-7; tentatively, D is TRBD2 (6 bases). The read comes to an end 3 residues before the CDR3 does, leaving the germline J gene to fill in the end. Germline values: CDR1 SGHVS, CDR2 FNYEAQ. CDR3 length: 15 amino acids. Trimming took off 1 base at V and 0 bases at J, with 10 bases between the two ends.

This clone has just a few counts. With the read ending 3 residues before the CDR3 end, the germline J gene is used to fill in that end. The V call is TRBV7-6, the J call TRBJ1-4; D is possibly TRBD1 (6 bases). CDR3 size: 18 residues. V was cut by 5 bases and J by 7 bases, with 26 bases left in between. Germline CDR1 reads SGHVS; CDR2 reads FNYEAQ. CDR3 protein: CASSGRGDTSRGGEKLFF. The CDR3 bases that were read are TGTGCCAGCAGCGGTAGAGGGGACACGTCGAGGGGAGGTGAAAAA. Based on the CDR3 plus reference TRBV7-6 and TRBJ1-4, the full variable domain is GAGVSQSPRYKVTKRGQDVALRCDPISGHVSLYWYRQALGQGPEFLTYFNYEAQQDKSGLPNDRFSAERPEGSISTLTIQRTEQRDSAMYRCASSGRGDTSRGGEKLFFGSGTQLSVL.

Comments on this clone: The read gets to within 3 residues of the CDR3 end, and the germline J gene fills in the rest. The V call is TRBV29-1, the J call TRBJ1-2; 12 nucleotides line up with TRBD1. Trimming took 4 bases from V and 2 from J; bases not matched to a gene: 5. The CDR3 has 15 amino acids. CDR1 is SQVTM, CDR2 ANQGSEA, per germline. The CDR3 spells CSVGGGQGANYGYTF. The sequenced CDR3 bases are TGCAGCGTTGGTGGGGGACAGGGGGCAAACTATGGC. The full variable domain, with the rest looked up from reference TRBV29-1 and TRBJ1-2, is SAVISQKPSRDICQRGTSLTIQCQVDSQVTMMFWYRQQPGQSLTLIATANQGSEATYESGFVIDKFPISRPNLTFSTLTVSNMSPEDSSIYLCSVGGGQGANYGYTFGSGTRLTVV.

Remarks on this clone: The CDR3 end is not reached by the read, which stops 3 residues before it; the germline J gene fills it in. The same CDR3 also results from other DNA sequences found in this sample. The chain recombines TRBV19 with TRBJ2-3, with D perhaps TRBD1 (5 bases). This CDR3 has 15 residues. V gave up 1 base and J gave up 2 bases, with 10 bases separating them. Germline CDR1 and CDR2: LNHDA and SQIVND (reference sequence). CDR3 DNA (partial): TGTGCCAGTAGTATAGTCGCAGGGCCCACAGATACG. This gives the protein CASSIVAGPTDT. The full-length CDR3 reads as CASSIVAGPTDTQYF.

This clone came up a few times. The read terminates 3 residues ahead of where the CDR3 ends, so the germline J gene completes it. V usage is TRBV30 and J usage is TRBJ1-5, with a tentative D call TRBD1 (5 bases). Germline V lookup: CDR1 GTSNPN, CDR2 SVGIG (reference sequence). The germline V and J ends were trimmed by 0 bases and 3 bases, with 6 bases remaining between them. The CDR3 length is 13 residues. CDR3 bases read: TGTGCCTGGAGTGTACAGGTCAATCAGCCC. Its protein product is CAWSVQVNQP. In full, the CDR3 is CAWSVQVNQPQHF.

Here the CDR3 reads CASSIAYYEQYF. CDR3 bases read: TGTGCCAGTAGTATAGCTTACTACGAG. The V gene is TRBV19, the J gene TRBJ2-7; D is unclear. From the germline J gene comes the end of the CDR3, since the read stops 3 residues before it. CDR1 is LNHDA and CDR2 is SQIVND in the germline V gene (reference sequence). The V and J ends lost 1 base and 3 bases respectively, with 4 bases between them. CDR3 length equals 12 residues.

With regard to this clone: The read terminates 3 residues ahead of where the CDR3 ends, so the germline J gene completes it. The chain is built from TRBV7-2 and TRBJ2-5; D possibly corresponds to TRBD2 (5 bases). The germline V gene encodes CDR1 SGHTA and CDR2 FQGNSA. V shed 5 bases and J shed 5 bases, with 12 bases lying between them. CDR3 size: 13 residues. This CDR3 is CASSTRGWETQYF. The CDR3 DNA, read in part, is TGTGCCAGCAGCACCCGGGGTTGGGAGACC.

This clone was seen only a few times. The DNA ends 3 residues before the CDR3 does, and the rest of the CDR3 is filled in from the germline J gene. V is TRBV20-1 and J is TRBJ1-4, with a possible D match to TRBD1 (5 bases). Germline V gene sequence: CDR1 DFQATT, CDR2 SNEGSKA (reference sequence). This CDR3 has 13 amino acids. The germline V and J ends were trimmed by 3 bases and 7 bases, with 12 bases remaining between them. CDR3 sequence reads: CSARAAGGEKLFF. The CDR3 bases that were read are TGCAGTGCTAGGGCAGCCGGGGGTGAAAAA.

Only a few counts were recorded for this clone. The CDR3 is cut off 3 residues early in the read; its end comes from the germline J gene. This sequence joins TRBV6-2 or TRBV6-3 and TRBJ2-2; 7 nucleotides match TRBD2. The CDR3 has 17 amino acids. Germline-derived CDR1 and CDR2 are MNHEY and SVGEGT. Trimming at V came to 0 bases and at J to 6 bases, leaving 10 bases not matched to a gene. The CDR3 DNA, read in part, is TGTGCCAGCAGTTACTCGAGGAGCGGGGCGCAGGCCGGGGAG. Its protein product is CASSYSRSGAQAGE. The entire CDR3 is CASSYSRSGAQAGELFF.

About this clone itself: The read terminates 3 residues before the CDR3 end, so the remaining end is supplied by the germline J gene. V gene TRBV19 combines with J gene TRBJ2-3; 8 bases align to TRBD1. The CDR3 extends over 16 amino acids. V trimming: 6 bases; J trimming: 2 bases; junction bases outside the gene matches: 10. The germline CDR1 and CDR2 sequences are LNHDA and SQIVND (reference sequence). The CDR3 DNA, read in part, is TGTGCCAGTAGCTGGACAGGGAATCCCTCCACAGATACG. It translates to CASSWTGNPSTDT. The entire CDR3 protein is CASSWTGNPSTDTQYF.

This clone appeared a few times. The read ends 3 residues before the CDR3 terminus; that terminus is restored from the germline J gene. This chain links TRBV18 with TRBJ2-5, with 10 nucleotides matching TRBD2. The length of the CDR3 is 15 residues. Germline CDR1 and CDR2: KGHSH and LQKENI. With 3 bases clipped from V and 5 bases from J, the junction kept 6 bases outside the gene matches. The sequenced part of the CDR3 DNA is TGTGCCAGCTCACCCCAGCGGGGGGGCCGGGAGACC. Protein sequence: CASSPQRGGRET. The full CDR3 protein is CASSPQRGGRETQYF.

Concerning this clone: Read data end 3 residues before the CDR3 end; the end is taken from the germline J gene. The chain links TRBV7-6 to TRBJ2-1; perhaps TRBD2 as D (5 bases). CDR3 length equals 18 residues. CDR1 and CDR2 from the germline V gene are SGHVS and FNYEAQ. V was cut by 0 bases and J by 0 bases, with 15 bases left in between. This CDR3 is CASSLAPIGVSSYNEQFF. CDR3 DNA (partial): TGTGCCAGCAGCTTAGCGCCCATCGGGGTAAGCTCCTACAATGAG.

On this clone: From the germline J gene comes the end of the CDR3, since the read stops 3 residues before it. This sequence joins TRBV18 and TRBJ1-2, with D possibly TRBD1 on 6 matching bases. CDR1 is KGHSH and CDR2 is LQKENI in the germline V gene. The CDR3 extends over 16 amino acids. Trimming took 4 bases from V and 2 from J, leaving 17 bases between them. The CDR3 loop is CASSLASTGTNYGYTF. The CDR3 DNA, read in part, is TGTGCCAGCTCACTAGCCTCAACAGGGACGAACTATGGC.

The CDR3 sequence: CASSTGGVPGGYTF. Partial CDR3 DNA: TGTGCCAGTAGTACCGGCGGGGTGCCGGGTGGC. J is TRBJ1-2 and V is TRBV19; D gene ambiguous. From the germline J gene comes the end of the CDR3, since the read stops 3 residues before it. Trimming removed 4 bases from V and 7 bases from J, with 16 bases in between. The CDR3 sequence is 14 residues long. Germline assignment: CDR1 LNHDA and CDR2 SQIVND (reference sequence).

With respect to this clone: Read data end 3 residues before the CDR3 end; the end is taken from the germline J gene. This rearrangement joins TRBV6-2 or TRBV6-3 to TRBJ2-2; D not resolved. The CDR3 is 12 amino acids. V lost 6 bases, J lost 3 bases, and 5 bases lay in between. Germline CDR1 is MNHEY and CDR2 is SVGEGT. Incomplete CDR3 DNA: TGTGCCAGCAGCCAATACACCGGGGAG. Amino acids: CASSQYTGE. In full, the CDR3 is CASSQYTGELFF.